This entry lists 8 T cell receptor beta chains sequenced from one sample in a study of response to subunit inactivated influenza vaccine. MiXCR was run by TCRdb on the RT-PCR reads, yielding one entry per CDR3 protein. Of more than 700,000 distinct CDR3 sequences in the sample, over 20% were seen once. This specimen was PBMCs from blood, taken 5 days after vaccination. Receptor source: a man over 45 who received an inactivated influenza vaccine.

This chain uses TRBV10-3 with TRBJ2-7; D is unclear. Germline V gene data show CDR1 as ENHRY and CDR2 as SYGVKD. V was pared by 0 bases and J by 2 bases, with 11 bases between. This CDR3 is built from 15 residues. This chain's CDR3 is CAISESQAVTYEQYF. The CDR3 region has the DNA TGTGCCATCAGTGAGTCGCAGGCCGTGACCTACGAGCAGTACTTC.

This clonotype has a count of ten or more. The chain recombines TRBV20-1 with TRBJ2-1, with 8 nucleotides matching TRBD2. This CDR3 has 14 residues. Germline CDR1 DFQATT, CDR2 SNEGSKA (reference sequence). The trim removed 5 bases at V and 3 bases at J, leaving 6 bases unmatched. CDR3 sequence (DNA): TGCAGTGCTTATAAGCGGGGGCACTACAATGAGCAGTTCTTC. Its protein product is CSAYKRGHYNEQFF.

Many counts were recorded for this clonotype. This chain joins TRBV6-2 or TRBV6-3 and TRBJ2-2, with D hard to call. This CDR3 contains 14 residues. CDR1 and CDR2 (germline): MNHEY, SVGEGT. V shed 6 bases and J shed 1 base, with 9 bases lying between them. The DNA for the CDR3 is TGTGCCAGCAGCTATGTACGGAACACCGGGGAGCTGTTTTTT. It specifies CASSYVRNTGELFF.

The chain employs TRBV29-1 and TRBJ2-1; the match to TRBD1 covers 11 bases. The V gene's germline CDR1 is SQVTM and CDR2 ANQGSEA. V lost 6 bases to trimming and J lost 6 bases; unmatched junction nucleotides: 13. The CDR3 totals 16 residues. The CDR3 bases are TGCAGCGTGCAACCAGGGGGGACAGGGGGATTCAATGAGCAGTTCTTC. Translation: CSVQPGGTGGFNEQFF.

This clonotype was counted between two and nine times. This chain links TRBV20-1 with TRBJ2-4, with D maybe TRBD2 (6 bases). CDR1 DFQATT and CDR2 SNEGSKA come from the germline V gene (reference sequence). Trimming took 0 bases from V and 10 from J, leaving 13 bases between them. CDR3 size: 13 residues. This chain's CDR3 is CSARDGGAGIQYF. In nucleotides, the CDR3 is TGCAGTGCTAGAGACGGGGGAGCCGGGATTCAGTACTTC.

This clonotype was counted ten times or more. The junction does not match germline at one end; this may be a read error. The chain recombines TRBV18 with TRBJ2-1; possibly TRBD2 for D (6 bases). CDR3 length: 14 residues. CDR1 is KGHSH, CDR2 LQKENI, per germline. The CDR3 sequence: CASSPRESFNEQFF. CDR3 coding DNA: TGTGCCAGCTCACCCCGGGAGTCCTTCAATGAGCAGTTCTTC.

The chain couples TRBV6-1 to TRBJ2-7, with D possibly matching TRBD1 (6 bases). In germline, CDR1 is MNHNS, CDR2 SASEGT. V was pared by 7 bases and J by 4 bases, with 20 bases between. CDR3 length: 15 residues. CDR3 residues: CASTDATGGGYEQYF. DNA of the CDR3: TGTGCCAGCACCGATGCGACAGGCGGAGGTTACGAGCAGTACTTC.

The genes are TRBV29-1 and TRBJ2-5, with unresolved D. This CDR3 contains 11 residues. Germline V gene lookup returns CDR1 SQVTM and CDR2 ANQGSEA. Deletions cut 6 bases from V and 4 bases from J, with 9 bases between. CDR3 bases: TGCAGCGTCTTAAGTGGAGAGACCCAGTACTTC. This codes for CSVLSGETQYF.